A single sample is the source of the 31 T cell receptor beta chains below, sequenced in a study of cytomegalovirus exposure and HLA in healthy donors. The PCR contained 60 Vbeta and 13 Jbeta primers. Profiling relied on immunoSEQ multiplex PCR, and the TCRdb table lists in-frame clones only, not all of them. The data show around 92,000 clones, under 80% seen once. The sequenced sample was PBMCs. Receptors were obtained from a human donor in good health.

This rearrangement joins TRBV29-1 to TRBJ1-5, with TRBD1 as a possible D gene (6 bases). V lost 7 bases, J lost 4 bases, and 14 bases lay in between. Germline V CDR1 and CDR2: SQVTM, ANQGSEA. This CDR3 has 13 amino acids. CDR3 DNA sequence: TGCAGCGCGGGGGGCGGAAGGAATCAGCCCCAGCATTTT. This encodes CSAGGGRNQPQHF.

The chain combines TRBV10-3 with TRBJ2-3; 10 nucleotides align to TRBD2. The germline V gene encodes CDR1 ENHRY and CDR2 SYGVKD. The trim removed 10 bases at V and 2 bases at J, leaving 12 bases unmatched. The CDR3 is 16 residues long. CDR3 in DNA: TGTGCCACCGAACGGACTAGCGGTACTTTCACAGATACGCAGTATTTT. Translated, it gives CATERTSGTFTDTQYF.

For the CDR3, the DNA is TGTGCCCTTATGGGACAGCTGAACACTGAAGCTTTCTTT. This gives the protein CALMGQLNTEAFF. V is TRBV30 and J is TRBJ1-1; TRBD1 matches at 7 bases. The CDR3 is made up of 13 amino acids. CDR1 GTSNPN and CDR2 SVGIG come from the germline V gene (reference sequence). J gave up 0 bases and V 8 bases, and 6 bases lay outside the gene matches.

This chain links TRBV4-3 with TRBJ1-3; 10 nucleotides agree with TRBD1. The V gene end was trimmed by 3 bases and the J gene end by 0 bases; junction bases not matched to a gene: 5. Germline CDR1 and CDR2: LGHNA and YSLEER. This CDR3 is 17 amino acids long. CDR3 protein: CASSHSTGGVSGNTIYF. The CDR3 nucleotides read TGCGCCAGCAGCCACTCGACAGGGGGCGTCTCTGGAAACACCATATATTTT.

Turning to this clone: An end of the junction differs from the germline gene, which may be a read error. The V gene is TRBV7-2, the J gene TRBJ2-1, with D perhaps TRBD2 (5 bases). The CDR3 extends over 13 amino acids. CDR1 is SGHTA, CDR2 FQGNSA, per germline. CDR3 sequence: CANSSRELAGQFF. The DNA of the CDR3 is TGTGCCAACAGCTCTAGGGAGCTCGCAGGGCAGTTCTTC.

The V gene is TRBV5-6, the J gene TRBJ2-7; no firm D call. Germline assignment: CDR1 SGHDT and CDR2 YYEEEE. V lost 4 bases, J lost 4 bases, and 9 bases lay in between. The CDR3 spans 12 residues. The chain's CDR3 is CASSREMYEQYF. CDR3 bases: TGTGCCAGCAGCCGAGAGATGTACGAGCAGTACTTC.

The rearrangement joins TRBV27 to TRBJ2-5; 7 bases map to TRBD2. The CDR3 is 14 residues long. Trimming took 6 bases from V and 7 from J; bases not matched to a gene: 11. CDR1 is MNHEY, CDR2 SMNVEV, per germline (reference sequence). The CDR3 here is CASSPSGTRGTQYF. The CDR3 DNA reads TGTGCCAGCAGCCCCAGCGGGACCCGGGGGACCCAGTACTTC.

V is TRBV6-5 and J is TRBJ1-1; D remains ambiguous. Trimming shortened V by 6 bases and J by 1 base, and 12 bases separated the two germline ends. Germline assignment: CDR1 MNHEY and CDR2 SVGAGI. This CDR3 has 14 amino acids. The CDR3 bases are TGTGCCAGCAGCCCCATTGGAGCGAACACTGAAGCTTTCTTT. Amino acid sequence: CASSPIGANTEAFF.

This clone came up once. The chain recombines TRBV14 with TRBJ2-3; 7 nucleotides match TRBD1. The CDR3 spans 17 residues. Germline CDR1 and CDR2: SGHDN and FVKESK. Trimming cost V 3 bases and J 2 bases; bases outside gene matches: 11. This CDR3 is CASSHLPQDRLTDTQYF. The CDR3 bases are TGTGCCAGCAGCCATCTGCCCCAGGACAGGCTCACAGATACGCAGTATTTT.

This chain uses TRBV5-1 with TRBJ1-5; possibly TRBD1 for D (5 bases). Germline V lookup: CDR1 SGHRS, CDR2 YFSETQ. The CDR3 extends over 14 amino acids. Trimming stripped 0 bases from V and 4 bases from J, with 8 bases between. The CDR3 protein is CASSLGTNNQPQHF. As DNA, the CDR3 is TGCGCCAGCAGCTTGGGGACAAATAATCAGCCCCAGCATTTT.

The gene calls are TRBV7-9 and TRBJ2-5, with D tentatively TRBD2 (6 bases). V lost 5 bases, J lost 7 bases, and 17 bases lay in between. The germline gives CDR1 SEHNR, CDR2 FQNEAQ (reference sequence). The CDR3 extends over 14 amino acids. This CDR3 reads CASSASGDRGTQYF. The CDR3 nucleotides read TGTGCCAGCAGCGCATCGGGGGACCGGGGGACCCAGTACTTC.

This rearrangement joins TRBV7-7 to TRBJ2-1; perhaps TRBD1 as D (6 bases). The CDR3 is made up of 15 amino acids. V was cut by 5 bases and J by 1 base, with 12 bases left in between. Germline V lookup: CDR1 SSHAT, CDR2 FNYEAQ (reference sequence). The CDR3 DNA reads TGTGCCAGCAGCCCGAACAGGGAATCCTACAATGAGCAGTTCTTC. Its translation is CASSPNRESYNEQFF. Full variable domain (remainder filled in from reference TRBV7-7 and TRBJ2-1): GAGVSQSPRYKVTKRGQDVTLRCDPISSHATLYWYQQALGQGPEFLTYFNYEAQPDKSGLPSDRFSAERPEGSISTLTIQRTEQRDSAMYRCASSPNRESYNEQFFGPGTRLTVL.

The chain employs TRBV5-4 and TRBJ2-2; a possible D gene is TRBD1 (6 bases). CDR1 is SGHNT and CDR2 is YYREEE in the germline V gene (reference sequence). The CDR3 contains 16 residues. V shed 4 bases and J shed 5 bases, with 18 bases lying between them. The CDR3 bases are TGTGCCAGCAGCCTTCCGGGACATCTTGGGACCGGGGAGCTGTTTTTT. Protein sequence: CASSLPGHLGTGELFF.

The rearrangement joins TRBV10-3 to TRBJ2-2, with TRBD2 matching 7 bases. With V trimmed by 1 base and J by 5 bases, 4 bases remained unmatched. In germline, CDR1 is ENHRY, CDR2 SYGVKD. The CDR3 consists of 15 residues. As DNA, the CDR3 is TGTGCCATCAGTGAGTTAACAGCGGGGACCGGGGAGCTGTTTTTT. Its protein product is CAISELTAGTGELFF.

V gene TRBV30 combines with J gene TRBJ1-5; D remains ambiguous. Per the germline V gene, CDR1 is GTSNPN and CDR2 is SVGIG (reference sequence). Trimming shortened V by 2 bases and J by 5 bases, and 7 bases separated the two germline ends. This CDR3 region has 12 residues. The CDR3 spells CAWSSGDQPQHF. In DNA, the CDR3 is TGTGCCTGGAGTTCCGGAGATCAGCCCCAGCATTTT.

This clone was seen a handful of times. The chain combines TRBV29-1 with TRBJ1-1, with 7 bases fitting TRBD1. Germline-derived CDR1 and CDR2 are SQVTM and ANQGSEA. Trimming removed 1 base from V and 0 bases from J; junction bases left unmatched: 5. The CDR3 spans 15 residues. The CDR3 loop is CSVEAGTVMNTEAFF. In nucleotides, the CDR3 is TGCAGCGTTGAAGCGGGGACAGTAATGAACACTGAAGCTTTCTTT.

The CDR3: CASSYSAGADVEKLFF. In DNA form, the CDR3 reads TGTGCCAGCAGTTACTCTGCAGGGGCGGACGTTGAAAAACTGTTTTTT. The chain links TRBV6-6 to TRBJ1-4, with TRBD1 as a possible D gene (6 bases). Per the germline V gene, CDR1 is MNHNY and CDR2 is SVGAGI (reference sequence). Trimming removed 0 bases at V and 7 bases at J, with 15 bases between. CDR3 length equals 16 residues.

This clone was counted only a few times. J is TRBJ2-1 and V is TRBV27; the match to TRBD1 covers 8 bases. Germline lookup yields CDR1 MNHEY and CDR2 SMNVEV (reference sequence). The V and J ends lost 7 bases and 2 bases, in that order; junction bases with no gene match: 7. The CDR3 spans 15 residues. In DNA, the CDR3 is TGTGCCAGCATCAAACCAGGGGGCGCCTACAATGAGCAGTTCTTC. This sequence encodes CASIKPGGAYNEQFF.

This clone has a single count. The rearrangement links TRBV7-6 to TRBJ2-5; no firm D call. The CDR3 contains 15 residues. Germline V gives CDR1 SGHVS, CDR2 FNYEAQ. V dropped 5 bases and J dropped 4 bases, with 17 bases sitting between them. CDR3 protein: CASSTRLQRAETQYF. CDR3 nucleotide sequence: TGTGCCAGCAGCACACGACTTCAGAGAGCAGAGACCCAGTACTTC.

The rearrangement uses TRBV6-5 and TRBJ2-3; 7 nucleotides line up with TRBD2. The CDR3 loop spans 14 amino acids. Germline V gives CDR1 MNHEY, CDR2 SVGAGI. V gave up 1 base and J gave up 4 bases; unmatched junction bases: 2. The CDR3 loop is CASSYWRGSDTQYF. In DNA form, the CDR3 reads TGTGCCAGCAGTTACTGGCGGGGGTCAGATACGCAGTATTTT.

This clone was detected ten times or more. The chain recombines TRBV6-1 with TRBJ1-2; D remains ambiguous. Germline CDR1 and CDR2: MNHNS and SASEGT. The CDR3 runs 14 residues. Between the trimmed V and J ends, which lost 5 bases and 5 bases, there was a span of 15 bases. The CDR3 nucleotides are TGTGCCAGCAGTCCGGGTCCGGTTACGTATGGCTACACCTTC. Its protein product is CASSPGPVTYGYTF.

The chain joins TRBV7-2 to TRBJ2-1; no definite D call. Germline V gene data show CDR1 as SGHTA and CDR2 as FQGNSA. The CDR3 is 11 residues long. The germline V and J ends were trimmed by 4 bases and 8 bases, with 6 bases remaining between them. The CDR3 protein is CASSYRDEQFF. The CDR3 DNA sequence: TGTGCCAGCAGCTACCGGGATGAGCAGTTCTTC.

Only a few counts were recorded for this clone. Here the CDR3 reads CASSYSLPYDTYEQYF. DNA of the CDR3: TGTGCCAGCAGTTACTCCCTACCCTACGATACCTACGAGCAGTACTTC. The rearrangement uses TRBV6-5 and TRBJ2-7; no reliable D call. The germline V and J ends were trimmed by 0 bases and 2 bases, with 14 bases remaining between them. Germline CDR1 MNHEY, CDR2 SVGAGI. The CDR3 contains 16 residues.

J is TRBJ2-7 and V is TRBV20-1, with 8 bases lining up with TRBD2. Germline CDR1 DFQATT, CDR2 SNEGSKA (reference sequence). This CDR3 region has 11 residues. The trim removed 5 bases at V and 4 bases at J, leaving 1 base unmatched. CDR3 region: CSAEREYEQYF. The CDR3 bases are TGCAGTGCTGAGCGGGAGTACGAGCAGTACTTC.

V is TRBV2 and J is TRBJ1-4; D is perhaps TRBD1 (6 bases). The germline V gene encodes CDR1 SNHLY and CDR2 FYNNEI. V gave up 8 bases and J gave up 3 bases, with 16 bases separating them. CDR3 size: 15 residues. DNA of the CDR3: TGTGCCAGCGGCCCGCCGGGACAAGCTAATGAAAAACTGTTTTTT. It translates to CASGPPGQANEKLFF.

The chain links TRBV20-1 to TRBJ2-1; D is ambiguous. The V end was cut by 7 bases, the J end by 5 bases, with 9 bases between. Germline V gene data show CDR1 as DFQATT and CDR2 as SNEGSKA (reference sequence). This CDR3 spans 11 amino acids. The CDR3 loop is CSVTLNNEQFF. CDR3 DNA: TGCAGTGTAACGCTAAACAATGAGCAGTTCTTC.

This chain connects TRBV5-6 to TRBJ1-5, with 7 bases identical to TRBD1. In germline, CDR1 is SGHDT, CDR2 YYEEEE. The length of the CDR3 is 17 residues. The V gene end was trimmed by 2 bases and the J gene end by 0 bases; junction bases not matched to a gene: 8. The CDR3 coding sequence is TGTGCCAGCAGCTTAAGGACAGGCCCTCGTAGCAATCAGCCCCAGCATTTT. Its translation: CASSLRTGPRSNQPQHF.

Here the CDR3 reads CASSRDRFTSYEQYF. CDR3 in DNA: TGTGCCAGCAGCCGAGACAGGTTTACCTCCTACGAGCAGTACTTC. This chain uses TRBV7-8 with TRBJ2-7; D perhaps matches TRBD1 (6 bases). This CDR3 spans 15 amino acids. Germline V gene lookup returns CDR1 SGHVS and CDR2 FQNEAQ. The V gene lost 5 bases and the J gene lost 0 bases, with 14 bases spanning the gap.

For the CDR3, the DNA is TGCAGCGTTAGACCGGGGGGAGGCTTTGAGCAGTTCTTC. Protein: CSVRPGGGFEQFF. The rearrangement links TRBV29-1 to TRBJ2-1, with TRBD2 identical over 7 bases. CDR1 and CDR2 (germline): SQVTM, ANQGSEA. The V gene end was trimmed by 5 bases and the J gene end by 9 bases; junction bases not matched to a gene: 10. The CDR3 spans 13 residues.

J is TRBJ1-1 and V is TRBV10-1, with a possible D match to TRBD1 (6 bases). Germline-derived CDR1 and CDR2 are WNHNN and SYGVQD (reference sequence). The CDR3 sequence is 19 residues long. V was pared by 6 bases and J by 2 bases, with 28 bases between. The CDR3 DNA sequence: TGCGCCAGCAGCCCGTGGACTGTGGGGGCAACGGGGTCAAACACTGAAGCTTTCTTT. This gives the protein CASSPWTVGATGSNTEAFF.

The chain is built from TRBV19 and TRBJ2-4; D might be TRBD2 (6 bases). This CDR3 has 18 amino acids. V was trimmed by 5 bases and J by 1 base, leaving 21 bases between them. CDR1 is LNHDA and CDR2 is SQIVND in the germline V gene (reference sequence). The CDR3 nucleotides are TGTGCCAGTAGTCCCATGGGAGGAGGTCCCCCCGCCAAAAACATTCAGTACTTC. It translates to CASSPMGGGPPAKNIQYF.